A selection of T cell receptor beta chains follows, all from one sample in a study of cytomegalovirus exposure and HLA in healthy donors. The method was immunoSEQ multiplex PCR; TCRdb's version includes in-frame clones alone and lacks a portion of them. The data show under 250,000 clones, with around 81% seen just once and approximately 2% held by the top ten. Specimen: PBMCs. The receptors derive from a man younger than 45 in good health and CMV-seronegative. Both conserved end residues are part of each CDR3. The D gene is left open where the match is weak. Size is stated for part of the rows, as once, few or many counts, or as a class when the clone is expanded.

TRBJ2-1 | once | TRBV28 | . | CASSSPYQGSAEQFF | TGTGCCAGCAGTTCGCCCTACCAGGGTTCCGCTGAGCAGTTCTTC
TRBJ2-1 | . | TRBV14 | TRBD2 | CASMSSGMSEQFF | TGTGCCAGCATGTCTAGCGGGATGAGTGAGCAGTTCTTC
TRBJ2-7 | . | TRBV7-3 | . | CASSPQGSSYEQYF | TGTGCCAGCAGCCCCCAGGGGTCGTCCTACGAGCAGTACTTC
TRBJ2-7 | . | TRBV2 | TRBD2 | CASKTGLGVSEQYF | TGTGCCAGTAAAACGGGACTAGGGGTCTCCGAGCAGTACTTC
TRBJ1-1 | . | TRBV18 | TRBD1 | CASRTGLNTEAFF | TGTGCCAGCAGGACAGGCTTGAACACTGAAGCTTTCTTT
TRBJ2-7 | . | TRBV19 | . | CASSISVDRTLAYEQYF | TGTGCCAGTAGTATATCCGTCGACAGGACACTAGCCTACGAGCAGTACTTC
TRBJ2-3 | . | TRBV11-2 | TRBD2 | CASSRLGLAGVRTDTQYF | TGTGCCAGCAGCCGACTCGGGCTAGCGGGAGTACGTACAGATACGCAGTATTTT
TRBJ2-5 | . | TRBV4-1 | TRBD2 | CASSQLGLAGGGETQYF | TGCGCCAGCAGCCAACTGGGACTAGCGGGAGGGGGAGAGACCCAGTACTTC
TRBJ1-3 | few | TRBV6-1 | . | CASSHTGSVGNTIYF | TGTGCCAGCAGCCATACAGGGTCCGTTGGAAACACCATATATTTT
TRBJ1-2 | . | TRBV5-1 | TRBD1 | CASSSPTGGLKGYTF | TGCGCCAGCAGCTCCCCAACAGGGGGGTTGAAAGGCTACACCTTC
TRBJ2-7 | . | TRBV29-1 | TRBD2 | CSVEEGRGESYEQYF | TGCAGCGTTGAAGAGGGGCGGGGGGAAAGCTACGAGCAGTACTTC